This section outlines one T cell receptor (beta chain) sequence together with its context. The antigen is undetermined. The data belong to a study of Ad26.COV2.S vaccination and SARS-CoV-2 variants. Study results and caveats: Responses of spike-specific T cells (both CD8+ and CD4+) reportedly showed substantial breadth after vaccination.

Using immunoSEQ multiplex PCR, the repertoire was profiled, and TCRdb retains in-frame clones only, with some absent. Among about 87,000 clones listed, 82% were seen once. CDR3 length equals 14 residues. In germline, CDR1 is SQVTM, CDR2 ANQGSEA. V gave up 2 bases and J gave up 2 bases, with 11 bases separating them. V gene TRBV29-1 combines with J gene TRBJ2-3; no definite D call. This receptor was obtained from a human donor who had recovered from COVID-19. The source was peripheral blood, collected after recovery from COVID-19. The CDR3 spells CSVESGVSTDTQYF. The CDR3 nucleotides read TGCAGCGTTGAAAGTGGGGTTTCCACAGATACGCAGTATTTT.